The rows below give T cell receptor beta chains drawn from one sample of a study of blood T cell repertoires in COVID-19. Profiled with immunoSEQ multiplex PCR; TCRdb holds only in-frame clones, not every one. The data show 400,000 to 550,000 clones, roughly 85% seen once. Source material: PBMCs or T cells enriched from blood (not recorded which). The receptors come from a woman aged 18-29 years with acute COVID-19. Each CDR3 is given with its conserved first and last residue. The order of the fields is D gene, clone size, V gene, J gene, CDR3 protein, CDR3 DNA. D genes are given only for firm matches. Size tells how often a clone was seen (once, few, many) or the class of an expanded clone, and some rows leave it out.

D: TRBD1; size: .; V: TRBV5-5; J: TRBJ2-1; CDR3: CASSYQTGNEQFF; DNA: TGTGCCAGCAGCTACCAGACAGGGAATGAGCAGTTCTTC
D: .; size: .; V: TRBV7-8; J: TRBJ1-3; CDR3: CASSLGRGRGRGNTIYF; DNA: TGTGCCAGCAGCTTAGGGAGAGGCAGGGGCCGAGGAAACACCATATATTTT
D: .; size: .; V: TRBV19; J: TRBJ1-2; CDR3: CASSIGLLGANYGYTF; DNA: TGTGCCAGTAGTATAGGCTTACTGGGAGCTAACTATGGCTACACCTTC
D: TRBD2; size: .; V: TRBV30; J: TRBJ2-7; CDR3: CAWSGGSVSYEQYF; DNA: TGTGCCTGGAGTGGCGGGAGTGTTTCCTACGAGCAGTACTTC
D: .; size: .; V: TRBV30; J: TRBJ1-1; CDR3: CAWSTQGVTEAFF; DNA: TGTGCCTGGAGTACACAGGGAGTCACTGAAGCTTTCTTT
D: TRBD1; size: .; V: TRBV6-5; J: TRBJ2-7; CDR3: CASRPDRVPASEQYF; DNA: TGTGCCAGCAGACCGGACAGGGTTCCTGCCTCCGAGCAGTACTTC
D: .; size: once; V: TRBV6-5; J: TRBJ1-2; CDR3: CASSWDIGYTF; DNA: TGTGCCAGCAGTTGGGACATCGGCTACACCTTC
D: .; size: few; V: TRBV6-5; J: TRBJ1-1; CDR3: CASIYTEQGNTEAFF; DNA: TGTGCCAGCATCTATACGGAACAGGGGAACACTGAAGCTTTCTTT
D: TRBD2; size: .; V: TRBV7-6; J: TRBJ2-5; CDR3: CASSRGASGLQETQYF; DNA: TGTGCCAGCAGCCGAGGGGCTAGCGGGTTGCAAGAGACCCAGTACTTC
D: .; size: .; V: TRBV7-6; J: TRBJ1-5; CDR3: CASSPSGVDSNQPQHF; DNA: TGTGCCAGCAGCCCATCCGGGGTAGATAGCAATCAGCCCCAGCATTTT
D: .; size: .; V: TRBV7-2; J: TRBJ1-5; CDR3: CASSLFPPTVNNQPQHF; DNA: TGTGCCAGCAGCTTATTCCCGCCGACAGTAAACAATCAGCCCCAGCATTTT
D: TRBD2; size: .; V: TRBV9; J: TRBJ2-4; CDR3: CASSPGLAGGTNIQYF; DNA: TGTGCCAGCAGCCCGGGACTAGCGGGAGGTACAAACATTCAGTACTTC
D: TRBD2; size: many; V: TRBV5-1; J: TRBJ2-5; CDR3: CASSYSGVGQETQYF; DNA: TGCGCCAGCAGCTACAGCGGGGTGGGACAAGAGACCCAGTACTTC
D: TRBD1; size: .; V: TRBV7-9; J: TRBJ2-1; CDR3: CASSGGQGNNEQFF; DNA: TGTGCCAGCAGCGGCGGACAGGGGAACAATGAGCAGTTCTTC
D: TRBD2; size: once; V: TRBV11-2; J: TRBJ2-7; CDR3: CASSLGLAGVSTYEQYF; DNA: TGTGCCAGCAGCTTAGGACTAGCGGGAGTTTCTACCTACGAGCAGTACTTC
D: TRBD2; size: once; V: TRBV27; J: TRBJ2-7; CDR3: CASSLGGTYEQYF; DNA: TGTGCCAGCAGTTTGGGAGGGACCTACGAGCAGTACTTC
D: TRBD1; size: .; V: TRBV11-2; J: TRBJ1-6; CDR3: CASSYRGRGNSPLHF; DNA: TGTGCCAGCAGCTACAGGGGAAGGGGGAATTCACCCCTCCACTTT
D: TRBD1; size: .; V: TRBV12-3/TRBV12-4; J: TRBJ1-1; CDR3: CASSPGTAKAFF; DNA: TGTGCCAGCAGTCCGGGGACAGCTAAAGCTTTCTTT
D: .; size: .; V: TRBV29-1; J: TRBJ1-2; CDR3: CSARNRNGYTF; DNA: TGCAGCGCCCGAAACAGAAATGGCTACACCTTC